The rows below give T cell receptor beta chains drawn from one sample of a study of blood T cell repertoires in COVID-19. Data came from immunoSEQ multiplex PCR; TCRdb stores just in-frame clones and leaves some out. The table lists about 370,000 clones, 80% to 90% of them singletons. The sample consisted of PBMCs or T cells enriched from blood (not recorded which). These receptors all come from a man in his late teens or twenties who had recovered from COVID-19. Each CDR3 is given with its conserved first and last residue. The D gene is left open where the match is weak. Clone size is shown for a subset of rows, as once, few, many or a class of expanded clone.

j_call clone_size v_call d_call cdr3_aa cdr3_nt
TRBJ2-1 - TRBV2 TRBD2 CASSAGLADYNEQFF TGTGCCAGCAGTGCAGGACTAGCGGACTACAATGAGCAGTTCTTC
TRBJ2-5 - TRBV28 TRBD2 CASSLGGGETQYF TGTGCCAGCAGTTTAGGGGGGGGAGAGACCCAGTACTTC
TRBJ2-7 - TRBV6-5 - CASSYSMGGAYEQYF TGTGCCAGCAGTTACTCAATGGGGGGGGCTTACGAGCAGTACTTC
TRBJ2-1 - TRBV28 - CASSGIGVPGLF TGTGCCAGCAGTGGGATAGGGGTCCCCGGGCTCTTC
TRBJ2-7 few TRBV14 TRBD1 CASSQSWDRTYEQYF TGTGCCAGCAGCCAGTCGTGGGACAGGACCTACGAGCAGTACTTC
TRBJ2-3 - TRBV3-1/TRBV3-2 TRBD1 CASRDRPTDTQYF TGTGCCAGCCGGGACAGGCCCACAGATACGCAGTATTTT
TRBJ1-1 - TRBV7-9 - CASSPGRVTEAFF TGTGCCAGCAGCCCAGGGCGAGTCACTGAAGCTTTCTTT
TRBJ1-1 - TRBV6-5 - CASSYVAVLNTEAFF TGTGCCAGCAGTTACGTCGCAGTATTGAACACTGAAGCTTTCTTT
TRBJ1-2 - TRBV28 - CASSLSGFYGYTF TGTGCCAGCAGTTTATCAGGGTTTTATGGCTACACCTTC
TRBJ2-3 - TRBV2 TRBD1 CASSEVPGQGITQYF TGTGCCAGCAGTGAAGTCCCGGGACAGGGCATTACGCAGTATTTT
TRBJ1-5 - TRBV30 - CAWSSGSSNQPQHF TGTGCCTGGAGTTCAGGTTCTAGCAATCAGCCCCAGCATTTT
TRBJ2-1 - TRBV12-5 TRBD2 CASGFGLAGGHNEQFF TGTGCTAGTGGTTTCGGGCTAGCGGGAGGGCACAATGAGCAGTTCTTC
TRBJ1-5 - TRBV30 - CAWSRGSQPQHF TGTGCCTGGAGTAGGGGCAGTCAGCCCCAGCATTTT
TRBJ2-3 - TRBV10-3 - CAISDTKGTDTQYF TGTGCCATATCAGATACCAAAGGCACAGATACGCAGTATTTT
TRBJ2-7 - TRBV28 - CASRPTTIRDEQYF TGTGCCAGCAGACCTACGACCATACGGGACGAGCAGTACTTC
TRBJ1-2 - TRBV5-8 - CASSLENREIQYGYTF TGTGCCAGCAGTCTAGAAAACAGGGAAATACAGTATGGCTACACCTTC
TRBJ2-1 - TRBV14 - CASSRSGNNEQFF TGTGCCAGCAGCCGTTCAGGGAACAATGAGCAGTTCTTC
TRBJ2-2 - TRBV5-1 TRBD1 CASSFDRGPTGELFF TGCGCCAGCAGCTTCGACAGGGGGCCTACCGGGGAGCTGTTTTTT
TRBJ1-1 - TRBV28 TRBD1 CASMVGTGGNTEAFF TGTGCCAGCATGGTGGGGACAGGGGGGAACACTGAAGCTTTCTTT
TRBJ2-7 - TRBV18 - CASSPGSLYEQYF TGTGCCAGCTCACCCGGGAGCCTCTACGAGCAGTACTTC
TRBJ2-1 - TRBV4-3 TRBD1 CASSQHRGNNEQFF TGCGCCAGCAGCCAACACAGGGGGAACAATGAGCAGTTCTTC
TRBJ2-7 - TRBV28 TRBD1 CASRGPGQGNEQYF TGTGCCTCCAGGGGCCCGGGACAGGGGAACGAGCAGTACTTC
TRBJ1-5 once TRBV6-1 - CASSDGRNQPQHF TGTGCCAGCAGTGATGGGCGCAATCAGCCCCAGCATTTT
TRBJ1-2 few TRBV3-1/TRBV3-2 TRBD1 CASSRWDRGIEGYTF TGTGCCAGCAGCCGGTGGGACAGGGGAATTGAAGGCTACACCTTC
TRBJ2-1 - TRBV7-3 - CASSLDRSTYNEQFF TGTGCCAGCAGCCTGGACAGATCCACCTACAATGAGCAGTTCTTC
TRBJ2-3 - TRBV7-9 TRBD1 CASSLTGARDTQYF TGTGCCAGCAGCTTAACAGGGGCGCGGGATACGCAGTATTTT
TRBJ1-2 - TRBV28 - CASSLDGRGLFTF TGTGCCAGCAGTTTAGACGGCAGAGGATTGTTTACCTTC
TRBJ2-1 - TRBV18 TRBD2 CASSPRTSGGPYNEQFF TGTGCCAGCTCTCCCCGGACTAGCGGGGGGCCTTACAATGAGCAGTTCTTC
TRBJ2-3 - TRBV7-3 TRBD2 CASSQERGGTDTQYF TGTGCCAGCAGCCAGGAACGGGGGGGCACAGATACGCAGTATTTT
TRBJ1-5 - TRBV18 TRBD1 CASSPAQGIDQPQHF TGTGCCAGCTCACCAGCACAGGGGATTGATCAGCCCCAGCATTTT
TRBJ1-2 few TRBV6-5 - CASSYSMGRDGYTF TGTGCCAGCAGTTACTCGATGGGGAGAGATGGCTACACCTTC
TRBJ1-2 - TRBV7-9 - CASTRADFPYGYTF TGTGCCAGCACCCGAGCCGACTTCCCCTATGGCTACACCTTC
TRBJ2-7 - TRBV5-4 - CASSTDTYEQYF TGTGCCAGCAGCACGGACACCTACGAGCAGTACTTC
TRBJ1-1 - TRBV6-5 - CASTSQDTSNTEAFF TGTGCCAGCACCTCCCAGGACACCTCGAACACTGAAGCTTTCTTT
TRBJ2-1 - TRBV27 - CASSAQDNEQFF TGTGCCAGCAGTGCACAGGACAATGAGCAGTTCTTC
TRBJ2-3 once TRBV2 - CASGGAGADTQYF TGTGCCAGCGGGGGCGCGGGCGCAGATACGCAGTATTTT
TRBJ2-1 - TRBV12-5 - CASGTGYNEQFF TGTGCTAGTGGCACAGGTTACAATGAGCAGTTCTTC
TRBJ2-7 - TRBV11-2 - CASSFGRASYEQYF TGTGCCAGCAGCTTCGGCAGGGCCTCCTACGAGCAGTACTTC
TRBJ1-5 - TRBV7-9 TRBD1 CASSTQGNQPQHF TGTGCCAGCAGCACACAGGGGAATCAGCCCCAGCATTTT
TRBJ1-6 - TRBV5-1 TRBD1 CASSETPGQGATPLHF TGCGCCAGCAGTGAGACCCCAGGACAGGGGGCGACACCCCTCCACTTT
TRBJ1-1 - TRBV6-2/TRBV6-3 - CASSYSGRQQAFF TGTGCCAGCAGTTACTCGGGAAGACAGCAAGCTTTCTTT
TRBJ2-2 - TRBV2 - CASLGGGTRRTGELFF TGTGCCAGCTTGGGAGGGGGGACGAGGCGGACCGGGGAGCTGTTTTTT
TRBJ1-2 - TRBV4-1 TRBD1 CASSQAIYDSDRAYGYTF TGCGCCAGCAGCCAAGCGATCTACGACTCAGACAGGGCCTATGGCTACACCTTC
TRBJ2-2 - TRBV15 - CATSRGGRSTGELFF TGTGCCACCAGCAGAGGAGGCAGATCCACCGGGGAGCTGTTTTTT
TRBJ2-2 - TRBV5-1 TRBD2 CASSPQTSGRGTGELFF TGCGCCAGCAGCCCTCAGACTAGCGGACGTGGCACCGGGGAGCTGTTTTTT
TRBJ2-7 once TRBV12-5 - CASGLVLGQGHEQYF TGTGCTAGTGGTTTGGTACTTGGGCAGGGTCACGAGCAGTACTTC
TRBJ2-1 - TRBV7-2 TRBD1 CASSPQGAGEQFF TGTGCCAGCAGCCCACAGGGGGCCGGTGAGCAGTTCTTC
TRBJ2-1 - TRBV4-1 TRBD1 CASSQGRGQRNEQFF TGCGCCAGCAGCCAAGGCAGGGGGCAGAGGAATGAGCAGTTCTTC
TRBJ2-7 - TRBV7-9 TRBD2 CASSSAGGEAPEQYF TGTGCCAGCAGCTCGGCCGGGGGGGAGGCCCCGGAGCAGTACTTC
TRBJ2-2 - TRBV4-3 - CASSRTDNTGELFF TGCGCCAGCAGTCGGACAGACAACACCGGGGAGCTGTTTTTT